A selection of T cell receptor beta chains follows, all from one sample in a study of radiation and T cells in renal cell carcinoma. Profiled with immunoSEQ multiplex PCR; TCRdb holds only in-frame clones, not every one. The sample lists 100,000 to 150,000 clones; 81% were seen once. Specimen: blood, collected from a patient whose treatment included radiotherapy and nephrectomy. These receptor sequences come from a man aged 50-60 years with renal cell carcinoma. CDR3s include the opening cysteine and the closing phenylalanine or tryptophan. The D gene is left open where the match is weak. Not all rows give a size; the values are once, few, many and, for expanded clones, a class.

D,V,J,size,DNA,CDR3
.,TRBV6-5,TRBJ1-2,.,TGTGCCAGCAAGGAGAGTAACTATGGCTACACCTTC,CASKESNYGYTF
TRBD1,TRBV5-4,TRBJ1-4,.,TGTGCCAGCAGTTTACAGGGGGCGGGAGGGGAAAAACTGTTTTTT,CASSLQGAGGEKLFF
.,TRBV6-1,TRBJ2-1,.,TGTGCTACCGGGGATACCTACAATGAGCAGTTCTTC,CATGDTYNEQFF
TRBD2,TRBV5-8,TRBJ2-5,.,TGTGCCAGCAGCTTATACCGGGGGGGCCAAGAGACCCAGTACTTC,CASSLYRGGQETQYF
TRBD1,TRBV16,TRBJ1-5,.,TGTGCCAGCAGCCTCCTGGGACAGGGCAATCAGCCCCAGCATTTT,CASSLLGQGNQPQHF
.,TRBV6-1,TRBJ2-5,.,TGTGCCAGCAGAGCCAGCATGTACCAAGAGACCCAGTACTTC,CASRASMYQETQYF
.,TRBV30,TRBJ1-5,few,TGTGCCTGGACTCGGAGGGGGAGCAATCAGCCCCAGCATTTT,CAWTRRGSNQPQHF
.,TRBV7-9,TRBJ1-1,.,TGTGCCAGCAGCTTAGATTGGCAGATGATGAACACTGAAGCTTTCTTT,CASSLDWQMMNTEAFF
TRBD1,TRBV7-9,TRBJ2-2,.,TGTGCCAGCAGCTCAAAGACAGGGGATCGGACCGGGGAGCTGTTTTTT,CASSSKTGDRTGELFF
.,TRBV9,TRBJ1-1,.,TGTGCCAGCAGCCCAGAGGGGGGATGGGACACTGAAGCTTTCTTT,CASSPEGGWDTEAFF
.,TRBV9,TRBJ1-6,many,TGTGCCAGCAGCTTTGACATGGTTGAGTCCCCCCTCCACTTT,CASSFDMVESPLHF
.,TRBV6-5,TRBJ2-3,many,TGTGCCAGCAGTCTATTGAGGGCAGATACGCAGTATTTT,CASSLLRADTQYF
.,TRBV4-1,TRBJ2-1,.,TGCGCCAGCAGCCAAGATTACGGCCCGCTAGGGAGCTCCTACAATGAGCAGTTCTTC,CASSQDYGPLGSSYNEQFF
.,TRBV6-5,TRBJ2-7,once,TGTGCCAGCAGCCTCACTTATTCATCCTACGAGCAGTACTTC,CASSLTYSSYEQYF